This TCR beta chain came from a study of memory CD4+ T cells and cytomegalovirus serostatus. Turning to the study itself: This sample comes from healthy Belgian adults, several CMV seropositive, 24 seronegative. Findings of the study overall: Repertoires predicted CMV serostatus with median bootstrapped AUC of approximately 0.94. About 40% of the roughly 160 known CMV-associated TCRbeta sequences appeared in CD4+ memory.

The CDR3 loop spans 15 amino acids. Trimming took off 5 bases at V and 2 bases at J, with 16 bases between the two ends. CDR1 and CDR2 from the germline V gene are SEHNR and FQNEAQ (reference sequence). This clone has only one observation. Its specificity is not known. Single viable CD3+CD4+CD8-CD45RO+ cells were sorted as the memory CD4+ T cells. Total CD4+ T cells were enriched by CD4 positive selection. The repertoire was sequenced with immunoSEQ multiplex PCR; TCRdb's copy has only in-frame clones and lacks some. This table holds about 58,000 clones, about four fifths found once. This receptor was identified in an adult in good health and CMV-seronegative. Some clones in this sample may be carry-over from other donors' samples. The chain uses TRBV7-9 and TRBJ2-7; D is perhaps TRBD1 or TRBD2 (5 bases each). The sequenced sample consisted of memory CD4+ T cells from blood. In DNA, the CDR3 is TGTGCCAGCAGCCCCGGACACGGAGGAACCTACGAGCAGTACTTC. It yields the protein CASSPGHGGTYEQYF.